The 5 T cell receptor beta chains below all came from one sample that was sequenced in a study of tumor and adjacent non-tumor tissue in lung cancer. Three rounds of nested PCR, following a modified ARM-PCR protocol, produced the TCRbeta library. TCRdb fed the multiplex PCR reads into MiXCR, producing one record per CDR3 protein. This table holds about 110,000 distinct CDR3 sequences, about 87% found once. The template was RNA from unsorted bulk tissue. Material for sequencing was lung tumor tissue. The receptors come from a man in his 70s with non-small cell lung cancer.

Concerning this clonotype itself: The junction departs from the called germline gene at one end, perhaps through a read error. The rearrangement links TRBV4-2 to TRBJ2-3; D is perhaps TRBD2 (5 bases). The CDR3 consists of 15 residues. CDR1 and CDR2 (germline): LGHNA, YNFKEQ. The CDR3 DNA reads TGTGCCAGCAGCCAAGAACGGGATGGCCGTGATACGCAGTACTTT. Residues: CASSQERDGRDTQYF.

In this sample, this clonotype turned up many times. The chain joins TRBV6-6 to TRBJ2-2; no reliable D call. Germline V gene data show CDR1 as MNHNY and CDR2 as SVGAGI (reference sequence). The V end was cut by 2 bases, the J end by 4 bases, with 5 bases between. The CDR3 has 13 amino acids. The CDR3 sequence is CASSYPGTGELFF. CDR3 DNA: TGTGCCAGCAGTTACCCCGGCACCGGGGAGCTGTTTTTT.

A word on this clonotype: One junction end disagrees with the germline gene, perhaps due to a read error. V gene TRBV6-2 or TRBV6-3 combines with J gene TRBJ1-2; D gene unclear. Per the germline V gene, CDR1 is MNHEY and CDR2 is SVGEGT. This CDR3 spans 11 amino acids. DNA of the CDR3: TGTACCAGCAGTTCGGGTTATGGCTACACCTTC. This codes for CTSSSGYGYTF.

Regarding this clonotype: This may come from a read error, since a much larger clone is one base off. J is TRBJ2-1 and V is TRBV28, with D tentatively TRBD1 (6 bases). Looked up from germline, CDR1 is MDHEN and CDR2 is SYDVKM. CDR3 length: 15 amino acids. The CDR3 coding sequence is TGTGCCAGCACCCCAGGGGATCTCTCCTACATTGAGCAGTTCTTC. It translates to CASTPGDLSYIEQFF.

The rearrangement uses TRBV11-2 and TRBJ1-1; D may be TRBD1 (5 bases). Germline CDR1 reads SGHAT; CDR2 reads FQNNGV. The CDR3 has 17 amino acids. The V end lost 2 bases, the J end lost 13 bases, and 29 bases lay between the germline ends. CDR3 amino acids: CASSLRGRDKWNTGDFF. The CDR3 region has the DNA TGTGCCAGCAGCTTACGGGGCAGGGATAAGTGGAACACTGGAGATTTCTTT.